These 11 T cell receptor beta chains were all obtained from the same sample, sequenced in a study of T-cell memory formation after mild COVID-19. TCRdb analysed the 5' RACE reads with MiXCR anew, one entry per CDR3 protein. Of approximately 350,000 distinct CDR3 sequences listed, around 14% were seen once; the top ten hold 22%. Sequenced material: PBMCs or a T cell subset sorted from them (not recorded which). These receptor sequences come from a man aged 18 to 35 who had mild COVID-19 (a few samples of this study predate the infection). Cell type and time point are not known.

There are a few counts of this clonotype. V is TRBV29-1 and J is TRBJ1-3, with D unclear. The length of the CDR3 is 11 residues. CDR1 and CDR2 from the germline V gene are SQVTM and ANQGSEA. The CDR3: CSCPSGNTIYF. The CDR3 bases are TGCAGTTGCCCCAGCGGAAACACCATATATTTT.

This rearrangement joins TRBV6-2 or TRBV6-3 to TRBJ2-7; D tentatively reads TRBD1 or TRBD2 (6 bases each). CDR3 length equals 14 residues. Trimming cost V 2 bases and J 3 bases, with 11 bases left between them. Germline V CDR1 and CDR2: MNHEY, SVGEGT. The CDR3 here is CASSYGGLLYEQYF. CDR3 nucleotides: TGTGCCAGCAGTTACGGGGGGCTACTCTACGAGCAGTACTTC.

The rearrangement links TRBV28 to TRBJ2-7; D is undetermined. Germline V CDR1 and CDR2: MDHEN, SYDVKM. The germline V and J ends were trimmed by 6 bases and 2 bases, with 17 bases remaining between them. This CDR3 comprises 15 residues. The CDR3 DNA follows: TGTGCCAGCAGCCCTAGGGCACTTGGAACCTACGAGCAGTACGTC. Translation gives CASSPRALGTYEQYV.

This chain joins TRBV3-1 and TRBJ2-6; D tentatively fits TRBD1 or TRBD2 (5 bases each). CDR3 length: 15 residues. CDR1 and CDR2 (germline): LGHDT, YNNKEL (reference sequence). Trimming left V 6 bases short and J 4 bases short, with 13 bases between. In DNA, the CDR3 is TGTGCCAGCAGTCTTGGGGGTGACGGGGCCAACGTCCTGACTTTC. Its protein product is CASSLGGDGANVLTF. Full variable domain (missing parts from reference TRBV3-1 and TRBJ2-6): DTAVSQTPKYLVTQMGNDKSIKCEQNLGHDTMYWYKQDSKKFLKIMFSYNNKELIINETVPNRFSPKSPDKAHLNLHINSLELGDSAVYFCASSLGGDGANVLTFGAGSRLTVL.

The rearrangement links TRBV12-3 or TRBV12-4 to TRBJ2-7; no definite D call. CDR3 length: 13 amino acids. Trimming cost V 3 bases and J 2 bases, with 8 bases left between them. DNA for the CDR3: TGTGCCAGCAGTTTGAACACCGCCTACGAGCAGTACTTC. Amino acids: CASSLNTAYEQYF.

The J gene is TRBJ1-2, the V gene TRBV27; D not resolved. The CDR3 loop spans 13 amino acids. Germline lookup yields CDR1 MNHEY and CDR2 SMNVEV (reference sequence). Deletions cut 5 bases from V and 14 bases from J, with 21 bases between. The CDR3 sequence: CASSVVGPPLATF. CDR3 coding DNA: TGTGCCAGCAGTGTCGTAGGGCCTCCCCTCGCTACCTTC.

This clonotype was found a few times. This chain links TRBV6-2 or TRBV6-3 with TRBJ2-7, with 7 bases lining up with TRBD1. The CDR3 length is 15 residues. Trimming cost V 6 bases and J 2 bases; bases outside gene matches: 10. Germline V gives CDR1 MNHEY, CDR2 SVGEGT. The CDR3 loop reads CASRSLGQGAYEQYF. In nucleotides, the CDR3 is TGTGCCAGCAGAAGCCTCGGGCAGGGGGCCTACGAGCAGTACTTC.

This clonotype showed up just a few times. This chain connects TRBV20-1 to TRBJ2-7; D unresolved. The germline CDR1 and CDR2 sequences are DFQATT and SNEGSKA (reference sequence). Trimming took 6 bases from V and 3 from J, leaving 21 bases between them. The CDR3 length is 15 residues. Written as DNA, the CDR3 is TGCAGTGCGAAACCGCCCGGACCTCCGAGCTACGAGCAGTACTTC. It codes for CSAKPPGPPSYEQYF.

The chain links TRBV7-2 to TRBJ2-3; TRBD2 matches at 10 bases. Germline CDR1 and CDR2: SGHTA and FQGNSA. This CDR3 contains 16 residues. J lost 10 bases, V lost 4 bases, and 14 bases had no gene match. CDR3 loop: CASSSGTSVVGRAQYF. The CDR3 DNA is TGTGCCAGCAGCTCCGGGACTAGCGTCGTGGGGCGGGCGCAGTATTTT. Based on the CDR3 plus reference TRBV7-2 and TRBJ2-3, the full variable domain is GAGVSQSPSNKVTEKGKDVELRCDPISGHTALYWYRQSLGQGLEFLIYFQGNSAPDKSGLPSDRFSAERTGGSVSTLTIQRTQQEDSAVYLCASSSGTSVVGRAQYFGPGTRLTVL.

This clonotype has more than one count but fewer than ten. This chain joins TRBV19 and TRBJ1-1; D gene uncertain. Germline CDR1 reads LNHDA; CDR2 reads SQIVND (reference sequence). The CDR3 loop spans 16 amino acids. Trimming took off 3 bases at V and 5 bases at J, with 19 bases between the two ends. The CDR3 DNA reads TGTGCCAGTAGTATTGATGGTCTCCCTGGGTCGACTGAAGCTTTCTTT. It codes for CASSIDGLPGSTEAFF.

This clonotype was detected only once. The chain carries TRBV2 and TRBJ2-7; D might be TRBD1 (5 bases). Trimming shortened V by 7 bases and J by 4 bases, and 14 bases separated the two germline ends. The CDR3 consists of 13 residues. Germline CDR1 is SNHLY and CDR2 is FYNNEI. Here the CDR3 reads CASNLERQYEQYV. The CDR3 bases are TGTGCCAGCAACCTCGAACGACAGTACGAGCAGTACGTC.